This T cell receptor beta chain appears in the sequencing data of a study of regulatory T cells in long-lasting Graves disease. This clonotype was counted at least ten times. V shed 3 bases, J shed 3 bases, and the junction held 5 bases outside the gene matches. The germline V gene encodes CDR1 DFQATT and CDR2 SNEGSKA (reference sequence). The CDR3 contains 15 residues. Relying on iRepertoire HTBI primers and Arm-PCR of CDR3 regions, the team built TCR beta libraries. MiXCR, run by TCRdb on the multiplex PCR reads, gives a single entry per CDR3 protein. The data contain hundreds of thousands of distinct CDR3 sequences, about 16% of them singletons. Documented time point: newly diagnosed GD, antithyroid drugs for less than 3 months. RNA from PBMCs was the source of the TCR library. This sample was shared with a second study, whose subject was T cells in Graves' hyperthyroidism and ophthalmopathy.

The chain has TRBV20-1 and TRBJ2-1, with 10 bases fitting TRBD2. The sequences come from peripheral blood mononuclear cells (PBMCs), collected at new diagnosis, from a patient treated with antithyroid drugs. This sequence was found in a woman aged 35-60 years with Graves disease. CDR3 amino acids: CSARDSSGGYNEQFF. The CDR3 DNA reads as TGCAGTGCTAGGGATTCTAGCGGGGGCTACAATGAGCAGTTCTTC.